This passage covers 17 T cell receptor beta chains from one sample sequenced in a study of blood T cell repertoires in COVID-19. Some clones are missing from TCRdb's copy, which holds only in-frame ones; the method was immunoSEQ multiplex PCR. The table includes fewer than 200,000 clones, 82% detected once. The specimen sequenced was peripheral blood. The source of these receptors is a woman aged 55-69 years with COVID-19, enrolled during active disease.

A few counts support this clone. The V and J genes are TRBV19 and TRBJ2-2, with 7 bases that match TRBD2. The CDR3 is made up of 16 amino acids. Germline V CDR1 and CDR2: LNHDA, SQIVND (reference sequence). Unmatched junction bases numbered 9, after V lost 3 bases and J lost 5 bases. CDR3 DNA: TGTGCCAGTAGTATGGTTAGGACTAGGCCGACCGGGGAGCTGTTTTTT. It encodes CASSMVRTRPTGELFF.

The chain employs TRBV10-1 and TRBJ2-7; 11 nucleotides align to TRBD2. V dropped 6 bases and J dropped 3; count of bases not matched to a gene: 13. CDR3 length: 17 amino acids. From germline, CDR1 is WNHNN and CDR2 SYGVQD (reference sequence). The CDR3 DNA follows: TGCGCCAGCAGGCTTTTTAGCGGGAGGGCTTTGGACTACGAGCAGTACTTC. Translation gives CASRLFSGRALDYEQYF.

The chain employs TRBV2 and TRBJ1-2; 7 positions match TRBD1. Germline CDR1 reads SNHLY; CDR2 reads FYNNEI. CDR3 length equals 13 residues. J was trimmed by 2 bases and V by 10 bases; bases with no gene match: 7. Written as DNA, the CDR3 is TGTGCCACCCAGGGGGGACAGAACTATGGCTACACCTTC. Translation gives CATQGGQNYGYTF. The full variable domain, completed using reference TRBV2 and TRBJ1-2, is EPEVTQTPSHQVTQMGQEVILRCVPISNHLYFYWYRQILGQKVEFLVSFYNNEISEKSEIFDDQFSVERPDGSNFTLKIRSTKLEDSAMYFCATQGGQNYGYTFGSGTRLTVV.

The rearrangement uses TRBV5-4 and TRBJ2-7; TRBD2 might be the D (5 bases). This CDR3 has 13 amino acids. CDR1 is SGHNT and CDR2 is YYREEE in the germline V gene (reference sequence). V was trimmed by 0 bases and J by 5 bases, leaving 9 bases between them. CDR3 region: CASSLGGRDEQYV. The CDR3 nucleotides are TGTGCCAGCAGCTTGGGAGGGCGCGACGAGCAGTACGTC.

The chain employs TRBV9 and TRBJ2-7, with 11 nucleotides matching TRBD2. The CDR3 covers 15 residues. Germline loops: CDR1 SGDLS, CDR2 YYNGEE. The V segment lost 0 bases and the J segment 4 bases; nucleotides outside the gene matches: 3. The CDR3 DNA is TGTGCCAGCAGCGTAGATCCTAGCGGGAGGTACGAGCAGTACTTC. Residues: CASSVDPSGRYEQYF.

The gene calls are TRBV5-4 and TRBJ2-7, with D perhaps matching TRBD1 (6 bases). This CDR3 has 14 amino acids. Trimming removed 4 bases from V and 4 bases from J, with 15 bases in between. Germline CDR1 and CDR2: SGHNT and YYREEE (reference sequence). CDR3 amino acids: CASSGGQSKYEQYV. CDR3 DNA: TGTGCCAGCAGCGGCGGACAGTCAAAATACGAGCAGTACGTC.

This chain uses TRBV6-4 with TRBJ2-1; 8 nucleotides line up with TRBD2. The CDR3 is 17 amino acids. Trimming at V came to 5 bases and at J to 0 bases, leaving 9 bases not matched to a gene. The germline CDR1 and CDR2 sequences are MRHNA and SNTAGT. The CDR3 here is CASSLRGAGGSYNEQFF. CDR3 bases: TGTGCCAGCAGTCTCCGGGGGGCGGGAGGCTCCTACAATGAGCAGTTCTTC.

This clone has a single count. This rearrangement joins TRBV7-3 to TRBJ1-1; perhaps TRBD1 as D (6 bases). Germline V gene sequence: CDR1 SGHTA, CDR2 FQGTGA. With 5 bases removed from V and 5 bases from J, the gap between germline ends came to 12 bases. The CDR3 consists of 13 residues. The CDR3 is CASSVQGGTEAFF. For the CDR3, the DNA is TGTGCCAGCAGCGTACAGGGTGGTACTGAAGCTTTCTTT. The full variable domain, completed using reference TRBV7-3 and TRBJ1-1, is GAGVSQTPSNKVTEKGKYVELRCDPISGHTALYWYRQSLGQGPEFLIYFQGTGAADDSGLPNDRFFAVRPEGSVSTLKIQRTERGDSAVYLCASSVQGGTEAFFGQGTRLTVV.

V usage is TRBV7-2 and J usage is TRBJ1-1, with 8 bases fitting TRBD1. The CDR3 sequence is 13 residues long. The V gene's germline CDR1 is SGHTA and CDR2 FQGNSA. V gave up 2 bases and J gave up 11 bases; unmatched junction bases: 7. CDR3 DNA: TGTGCCAGCAGCTTAACAGGGGGTGTATCGGCTTTCTTT. It codes for CASSLTGGVSAFF.

This clone was seen only a few times. The chain links TRBV6-2 or TRBV6-3 to TRBJ2-1; D not certain. V lost 6 bases to trimming and J lost 5 bases, with 23 bases between them. The CDR3 consists of 17 residues. Germline-derived CDR1 and CDR2 are MNHEY and SVGEGT. The CDR3 here is CASSLRFEAYLDNEQFF. The DNA of the CDR3 is TGTGCCAGCAGCCTGCGATTTGAGGCGTACTTAGACAATGAGCAGTTCTTC.

This clone occurred once. V usage is TRBV28 and J usage is TRBJ2-5; the D gene is possibly TRBD1 (6 bases). Per the germline V gene, CDR1 is MDHEN and CDR2 is SYDVKM. The CDR3 runs to 13 residues. Trimming cost V 6 bases and J 3 bases, with 11 bases left between them. The CDR3 spells CASSYYREETQYF. CDR3 DNA sequence: TGTGCCAGCAGCTACTACAGGGAAGAGACCCAGTACTTC.

The chain joins TRBV6-2 or TRBV6-3 to TRBJ1-4; maybe TRBD1 (5 bases). The CDR3 totals 12 residues. Trimming pared 2 bases from V and 14 bases from J, leaving 12 bases between. In germline, CDR1 is MNHEY, CDR2 SVGEGT. CDR3 sequence (DNA): TGTGCCAGCAGTTACGGGGCCGCTTGGCTGTTTTTT. This sequence encodes CASSYGAAWLFF.

The V gene is TRBV6-2 or TRBV6-3, the J gene TRBJ2-1, with TRBD2 matching 8 bases. Trimming took 5 bases from V and 7 from J; bases not matched to a gene: 10. This CDR3 spans 15 amino acids. Looked up from germline, CDR1 is MNHEY and CDR2 is SVGEGT. The CDR3 coding sequence is TGTGCCAGCAGTCCCCCAGCGGGAGTCTTAAATGAGCAGTTCTTC. Protein product: CASSPPAGVLNEQFF.

This chain connects TRBV29-1 to TRBJ1-1; D gene unclear. Trimming shortened V by 2 bases and J by 0 bases, and 7 bases separated the two germline ends. Germline lookup yields CDR1 SQVTM and CDR2 ANQGSEA. This CDR3 has 13 amino acids. CDR3 sequence (DNA): TGCAGCGTTGAACCGGGGATGAACACTGAAGCTTTCTTT. Translation: CSVEPGMNTEAFF. The whole variable domain, filled in from reference TRBV29-1 and TRBJ1-1, reads SAVISQKPSRDICQRGTSLTIQCQVDSQVTMMFWYRQQPGQSLTLIATANQGSEATYESGFVIDKFPISRPNLTFSTLTVSNMSPEDSSIYLCSVEPGMNTEAFFGQGTRLTVV.

The chain links TRBV11-2 to TRBJ1-1; 8 bases are shared with TRBD1. Trimming removed 7 bases from V and 4 bases from J; junction bases left unmatched: 8. Looked up from germline, CDR1 is SGHAT and CDR2 is FQNNGV. The CDR3 contains 14 residues. CDR3 protein: CASKLPTGATEAFF. The CDR3 coding sequence is TGTGCCAGCAAACTTCCGACAGGGGCCACTGAAGCTTTCTTT.

The V and J genes are TRBV5-6 and TRBJ1-5; maybe TRBD1 (5 bases). The ends were cut back, 2 bases at V and 5 bases at J, with 11 bases in the middle. The CDR3 spans 14 residues. Germline V gives CDR1 SGHDT, CDR2 YYEEEE. The DNA of the CDR3 is TGTGCCAGCAGCTTTCAGGGTTCCGATCAGCCCCAGCATTTT. Translation: CASSFQGSDQPQHF.

The rearrangement links TRBV9 to TRBJ2-5; TRBD1 matches at 9 bases. The ends lost 4 bases at V and 4 bases at J; junction bases unmatched: 8. This CDR3 is built from 15 residues. Per germline, CDR1 SGDLS and CDR2 YYNGEE. The CDR3 spells CASSKRDRERETQYF. The CDR3 region has the DNA TGTGCCAGCAGCAAGAGGGACAGGGAGCGAGAGACCCAGTACTTC.